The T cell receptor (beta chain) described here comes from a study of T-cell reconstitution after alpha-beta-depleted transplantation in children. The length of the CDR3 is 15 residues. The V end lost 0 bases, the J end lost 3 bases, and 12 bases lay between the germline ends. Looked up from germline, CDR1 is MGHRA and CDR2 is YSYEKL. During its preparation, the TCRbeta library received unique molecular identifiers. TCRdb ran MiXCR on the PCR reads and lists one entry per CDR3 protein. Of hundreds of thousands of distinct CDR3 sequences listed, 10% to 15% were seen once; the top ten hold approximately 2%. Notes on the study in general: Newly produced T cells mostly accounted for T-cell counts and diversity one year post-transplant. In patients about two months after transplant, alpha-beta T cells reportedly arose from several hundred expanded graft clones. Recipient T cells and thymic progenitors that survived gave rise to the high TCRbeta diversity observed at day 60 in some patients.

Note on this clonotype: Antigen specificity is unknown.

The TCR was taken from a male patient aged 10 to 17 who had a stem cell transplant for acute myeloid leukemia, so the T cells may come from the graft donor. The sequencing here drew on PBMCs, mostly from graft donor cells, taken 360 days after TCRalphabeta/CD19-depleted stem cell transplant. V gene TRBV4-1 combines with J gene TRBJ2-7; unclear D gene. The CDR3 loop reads CASSQDGSFDYEQYF. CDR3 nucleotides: TGCGCCAGCAGCCAAGATGGGTCGTTCGACTACGAGCAGTACTTC.